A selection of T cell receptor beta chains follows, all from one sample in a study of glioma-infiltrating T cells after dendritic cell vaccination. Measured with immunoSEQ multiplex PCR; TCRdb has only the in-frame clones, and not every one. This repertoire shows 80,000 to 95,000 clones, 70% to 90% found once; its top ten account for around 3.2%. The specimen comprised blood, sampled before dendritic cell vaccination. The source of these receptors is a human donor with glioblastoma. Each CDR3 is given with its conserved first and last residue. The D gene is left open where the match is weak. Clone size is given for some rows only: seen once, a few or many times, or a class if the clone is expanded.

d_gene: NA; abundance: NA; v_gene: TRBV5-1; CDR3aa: CASRVSTGGTEAFF
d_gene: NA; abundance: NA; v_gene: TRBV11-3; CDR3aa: CASSLSSYNEQYF
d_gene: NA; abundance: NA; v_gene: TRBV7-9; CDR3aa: CASSLRRVSYEQYF
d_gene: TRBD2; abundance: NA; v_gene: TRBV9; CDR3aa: CASSVSAGAYEQYF
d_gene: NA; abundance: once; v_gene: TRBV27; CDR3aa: CASSWARNTEAFF
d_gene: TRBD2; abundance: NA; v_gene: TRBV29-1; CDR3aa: CSVESSGGYNEQFF
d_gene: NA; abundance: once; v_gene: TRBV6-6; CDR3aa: CASPSEAFF
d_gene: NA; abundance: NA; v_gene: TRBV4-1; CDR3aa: CASSQMQGLNQPQHF
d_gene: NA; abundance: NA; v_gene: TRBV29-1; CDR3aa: CSVVNSGEQYF
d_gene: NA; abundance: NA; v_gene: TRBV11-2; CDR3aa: CASSLDYMLADEQYF
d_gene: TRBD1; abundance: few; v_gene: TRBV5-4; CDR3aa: CASSNRGLSGNTIYF
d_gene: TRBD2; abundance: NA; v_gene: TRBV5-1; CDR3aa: CASSSTGLAHYNEQFF
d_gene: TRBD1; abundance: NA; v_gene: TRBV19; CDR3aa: CASSILYGTASYEQYF